The next 32 T cell receptor beta chains were all read from a single sample in a study of PD-L1 blockade in urothelial cancer (dated 2017 in TCRdb). The protocol used for the library was the immunoSEQ multiplex PCR assay. TCRdb provides this immuneACCESS table in a form limited to in-frame rearrangements. Some clones are lacking; in checked studies, under half of them reflect an unresolved V gene, and why the rest are absent is not known. This sample comprises under 100,000 clones, roughly 80% of them detected only once. The ten largest clones take up more than 8% of the sample. The source material was PBMCs, sampled around atezolizumab (anti-PD-L1) treatment. The receptor set was obtained from a man in his 70s with urothelial cancer.

This chain joins TRBV5-6 and TRBJ2-7; D not resolved. The CDR3 length is 12 residues. Germline values: CDR1 SGHDT, CDR2 YYEEEE. With 2 bases removed from V and 2 bases from J, the gap between germline ends came to 5 bases. CDR3 nucleotides: TGTGCCAGCAGCTTAGGAGCCTACGAGCAGTACTTC. Its protein product is CASSLGAYEQYF.

This clone was detected a few times. The J gene is TRBJ1-5, the V gene TRBV19, with TRBD1 as a possible D gene (6 bases). CDR1 LNHDA and CDR2 SQIVND come from the germline V gene (reference sequence). The CDR3 loop spans 11 amino acids. V dropped 10 bases and J dropped 11 bases, with 15 bases sitting between them. This CDR3 is CATWDTQAQHF. For the CDR3, the DNA is TGTGCCACCTGGGACACCCAGGCCCAGCATTTT.

The chain joins TRBV19 to TRBJ2-7; the match to TRBD2 covers 9 bases. Looked up from germline, CDR1 is LNHDA and CDR2 is SQIVND (reference sequence). V dropped 3 bases and J dropped 1; count of bases not matched to a gene: 10. The CDR3 extends over 17 amino acids. The CDR3 nucleotides read TGTGCCAGTAGTATTTCGGTCTCTAGCGGGGATTCCTACGAGCAGTACTTC. Its translation: CASSISVSSGDSYEQYF. Full variable domain (missing parts from reference TRBV19 and TRBJ2-7): DGGITQSPKYLFRKEGQNVTLSCEQNLNHDAMYWYRQDPGQGLRLIYYSQIVNDFQKGDIAEGYSVSREKKESFPLTVTSAQKNPTAFYLCASSISVSSGDSYEQYFGPGTRLTVT.

The V call is TRBV14, the J call TRBJ2-7, with 12 positions matching TRBD1. V trimming: 2 bases; J trimming: 7 bases; junction bases outside the gene matches: 6. CDR3 length equals 15 residues. The germline gives CDR1 SGHDN, CDR2 FVKESK. In DNA, the CDR3 is TGTGCCAGCAGCCAACCGGGACAGGGGGCAGGGGAGCAGTACTTC. Amino acid sequence: CASSQPGQGAGEQYF. Complete variable domain (other parts from reference TRBV14 and TRBJ2-7): EAGVTQFPSHSVIEKGQTVTLRCDPISGHDNLYWYRRVMGKEIKFLLHFVKESKQDESGMPNNRFLAERTGGTYSTLKVQPAELEDSGVYFCASSQPGQGAGEQYFGPGTRLTVT.

This clone occurred a few times. J is TRBJ2-1 and V is TRBV9, with 7 positions matching TRBD1. V shed 4 bases and J 4 bases; nucleotides not matched to a gene: 5. The CDR3 extends over 14 amino acids. Germline V CDR1 and CDR2: SGDLS, YYNGEE. The CDR3 is CASSSRDRYNEQFF. CDR3 DNA sequence: TGTGCCAGCAGCTCCCGGGACAGATACAATGAGCAGTTCTTC.

This chain joins TRBV7-3 and TRBJ2-3; 11 bases are a match to TRBD2. The CDR3 has 15 residues. The V gene end was trimmed by 5 bases and the J gene end by 2 bases; junction bases not matched to a gene: 3. Per the germline V gene, CDR1 is SGHTA and CDR2 is FQGTGA. The CDR3 DNA reads TGTGCCAGCAGCCTGGGACTAGCGGACACAGATACGCAGTATTTT. Translation gives CASSLGLADTDTQYF.

V usage is TRBV19 and J usage is TRBJ2-1; the match to TRBD2 covers 12 bases. The length of the CDR3 is 15 residues. With 2 bases clipped from V and 6 bases from J, the junction kept 2 bases outside the gene matches. CDR1 is LNHDA and CDR2 is SQIVND in the germline V gene (reference sequence). The CDR3: CASSIWGLAGNEQFF. As DNA, the CDR3 is TGTGCCAGTAGTATATGGGGACTAGCGGGCAATGAGCAGTTCTTC.

The chain employs TRBV11-2 and TRBJ2-7, with a tentative D call TRBD1 (6 bases). Germline lookup yields CDR1 SGHAT and CDR2 FQNNGV. Trimming removed 4 bases at V and 0 bases at J, with 16 bases between. The CDR3 has 16 amino acids. CDR3 region: CASSYTDRLSSYEQYF. The CDR3 DNA reads as TGTGCCAGCAGCTACACTGACAGGCTGAGCTCCTACGAGCAGTACTTC.

This rearrangement joins TRBV4-1 to TRBJ2-1; 9 bases are a match to TRBD2. Germline CDR1 reads MGHRA; CDR2 reads YSYEKL. This CDR3 has 15 residues. V lost 1 base to trimming and J lost 4 bases; unmatched junction nucleotides: 2. In DNA form, the CDR3 reads TGCGCCAGCAGCCAAGGGACTAGCGATTACAATGAGCAGTTCTTC. It encodes CASSQGTSDYNEQFF.

This chain connects TRBV6-4 to TRBJ2-1; D perhaps matches TRBD2 (5 bases). The V end was cut by 5 bases, the J end by 0 bases, with 11 bases between. Germline V gene data show CDR1 as MRHNA and CDR2 as SNTAGT. This CDR3 is built from 15 residues. CDR3 DNA sequence: TGTGCCAGCAGTCGGACTGGGAGCTCCTACAATGAGCAGTTCTTC. Translation: CASSRTGSSYNEQFF.

The chain has TRBV5-6 and TRBJ2-1; 8 nucleotides align to TRBD1. Germline V gene sequence: CDR1 SGHDT, CDR2 YYEEEE. The CDR3 runs to 12 residues. The trim removed 4 bases at V and 10 bases at J, leaving 4 bases unmatched. Here the CDR3 reads CASSRTGKEQFF. The CDR3 DNA sequence: TGTGCCAGCAGCCGGACAGGGAAAGAGCAGTTCTTC.

In nucleotides, the CDR3 is TGTGCCAGCAGTCCTGGGGGGGGAGGGACTGAAGCTTTCTTT. Residues: CASSPGGGGTEAFF. The rearrangement uses TRBV28 and TRBJ1-1; D possibly corresponds to TRBD1 (5 bases). The CDR3 runs 14 residues. The V gene lost 5 bases and the J gene lost 5 bases, with 15 bases spanning the gap. Germline V lookup: CDR1 MDHEN, CDR2 SYDVKM.

The rearrangement uses TRBV2 and TRBJ2-5; 8 nucleotides match TRBD1. The J call is uncertain, as TRBJ2-7 better fits the DNA end. This CDR3 region has 14 residues. The germline V gene has CDR1 SNHLY and CDR2 FYNNEI. CDR3 sequence: CASSRDRYSYEQYF. For the CDR3, the DNA is TGTGCCAGCAGCCGGGACAGGTATTCCTACGAGCAGTACTTC.

The rearrangement joins TRBV19 to TRBJ2-1; no firm D call. This CDR3 is built from 14 residues. Germline lookup yields CDR1 LNHDA and CDR2 SQIVND (reference sequence). With 6 bases removed from V and 9 bases from J, the gap between germline ends came to 18 bases. CDR3 in DNA: TGTGCCAGTAGAATCGGTCCGGGTGTAGGTGAGCAGTTCTTC. It translates to CASRIGPGVGEQFF.

This clone was found a few times. The rearrangement joins TRBV12-5 to TRBJ2-2; no firm D call. This CDR3 has 15 amino acids. Germline lookup yields CDR1 LGHNT and CDR2 FRNRAP. V was pared by 6 bases and J by 0 bases, with 11 bases between. The CDR3 loop reads CASGGQASNTGELFF. CDR3 nucleotide sequence: TGTGCTAGTGGGGGCCAGGCCTCGAACACCGGGGAGCTGTTTTTT.

J is TRBJ2-3 and V is TRBV11-2; possibly TRBD2 for D (6 bases). CDR3 size: 18 residues. Germline loops: CDR1 SGHAT, CDR2 FQNNGV. Trimming took off 0 bases at V and 3 bases at J, with 19 bases between the two ends. DNA of the CDR3: TGTGCCAGCAGCTTAGATTATGACGGGAGAGTTGGGACAGATACGCAGTATTTT. Translation gives CASSLDYDGRVGTDTQYF. The whole variable domain, filled in from reference TRBV11-2 and TRBJ2-3, reads EAGVAQSPRYKIIEKRQSVAFWCNPISGHATLYWYQQILGQGPKLLIQFQNNGVVDDSQLPKDRFSAERLKGVDSTLKIQPAKLEDSAVYLCASSLDYDGRVGTDTQYFGPGTRLTVL.

The genes are TRBV9 and TRBJ2-2, with D unresolved. The V end was cut by 4 bases, the J end by 2 bases, with 9 bases between. Germline V gene lookup returns CDR1 SGDLS and CDR2 YYNGEE. The CDR3 consists of 14 residues. CDR3: CASSPRLNTGELFF. CDR3 nucleotide sequence: TGTGCCAGCAGCCCCCGTCTTAACACCGGGGAGCTGTTTTTT.

This clone is a singleton in its sample. The chain recombines TRBV7-9 with TRBJ1-1; D is uncertain. The V end lost 1 base, the J end lost 3 bases, and 9 bases lay between the germline ends. This CDR3 region has 14 residues. Germline assignment: CDR1 SEHNR and CDR2 FQNEAQ (reference sequence). The CDR3 protein is CASSLGRQDTEAFF. The DNA of the CDR3 is TGTGCCAGCAGCTTAGGTCGCCAGGACACTGAAGCTTTCTTT.

The CDR3 DNA reads as TGTGCCAGCAGTGGGACAGGGAAGGGTATATACTACGAGCAGTACTTC. Its translation: CASSGTGKGIYYEQYF. The chain uses TRBV6-1 and TRBJ2-7; 8 positions match TRBD1. This CDR3 has 16 amino acids. CDR1 and CDR2 (germline): MNHNS, SASEGT. The junction had 11 bases not matched to a gene; V was cut back by 4 bases and J by 3 bases.

The chain carries TRBV6-5 and TRBJ1-1, with D tentatively TRBD1 (5 bases). CDR1 is MNHEY and CDR2 is SVGAGI in the germline V gene. V shed 6 bases and J shed 3 bases, with 11 bases lying between them. The CDR3 has 13 residues. The CDR3 region has the DNA TGTGCCAGCAGCCCCAGACAGTACACTGAAGCTTTCTTT. Its protein product is CASSPRQYTEAFF.

V gene TRBV5-1 combines with J gene TRBJ1-5, with 7 nucleotides matching TRBD1. The CDR3 runs to 15 residues. The trim removed 0 bases at V and 4 bases at J, leaving 4 bases unmatched. Per the germline V gene, CDR1 is SGHRS and CDR2 is YFSETQ. The CDR3, as DNA: TGCGCCAGCAGCTTGGAGGGGACAGAGAATCAGCCCCAGCATTTT. It encodes CASSLEGTENQPQHF.

The gene calls are TRBV5-1 and TRBJ2-5; tentatively, D is TRBD2 (6 bases). The V gene's germline CDR1 is SGHRS and CDR2 YFSETQ. Trimming left V 0 bases short and J 6 bases short, with 15 bases between. The CDR3 length is 15 residues. CDR3 sequence reads: CASSLGPMEGKTQYF. For the CDR3, the DNA is TGCGCCAGCAGCTTGGGCCCTATGGAGGGGAAGACCCAGTACTTC.

This chain links TRBV27 with TRBJ2-2, with a weak D call TRBD1 (6 bases). The V end lost 8 bases, the J end lost 2 bases, and 15 bases lay between the germline ends. The CDR3 is made up of 15 amino acids. CDR1 and CDR2 (germline): MNHEY, SMNVEV (reference sequence). CDR3 sequence (DNA): TGTGCCAGCCCTCGAGGACAGTTTAACACCGGGGAGCTGTTTTTT. It yields the protein CASPRGQFNTGELFF.

The chain carries TRBV5-8 and TRBJ2-5; D remains ambiguous. There are 11 residues in the CDR3. CDR1 is SGHTS and CDR2 is YDEGEE in the germline V gene. Trimming removed 4 bases from V and 4 bases from J, with 5 bases in between. Written as DNA, the CDR3 is TGTGCCAGCAGCGCGCCAGAGACCCAGTACTTC. Translated: CASSAPETQYF.

The chain carries TRBV2 and TRBJ2-5, with D unclear. Trimming took 2 bases from V and 2 from J, leaving 9 bases between them. CDR3 length equals 14 residues. Germline CDR1 is SNHLY and CDR2 is FYNNEI. CDR3 DNA: TGTGCCAGCAGTGAATTGTCTAGACAAGAGACCCAGTACTTC. This sequence encodes CASSELSRQETQYF.

This sequence joins TRBV27 and TRBJ1-6; D unclear. CDR3 length: 16 amino acids. The germline V and J ends were trimmed by 1 base and 5 bases, with 12 bases remaining between them. Per the germline V gene, CDR1 is MNHEY and CDR2 is SMNVEV (reference sequence). CDR3 loop: CASSLYHSGDNSPLHF. The CDR3 DNA sequence: TGTGCCAGCAGTTTATACCATTCCGGGGATAATTCACCCCTCCACTTT.

The chain employs TRBV6-5 and TRBJ2-7; TRBD2 matches at 8 bases. V shed 6 bases, J shed 3 bases, and the junction held 10 bases outside the gene matches. CDR1 and CDR2 from the germline V gene are MNHEY and SVGAGI. The CDR3 covers 15 residues. CDR3 sequence: CASRTPGGGSYEQYF. The CDR3 DNA reads TGTGCCAGCAGGACGCCGGGGGGGGGCAGCTACGAGCAGTACTTC.

V gene TRBV18 combines with J gene TRBJ2-1; TRBD2 matches at 11 bases. CDR1 is KGHSH, CDR2 LQKENI, per germline. J lost 8 bases, V lost 6 bases, and 9 bases had no gene match. The CDR3 extends over 15 amino acids. CDR3 DNA: TGTGCCAGCTCTATGACTAGCGGGAATGGGGATGAGCAGTTCTTC. Its protein product is CASSMTSGNGDEQFF.

The CDR3 DNA is TGTGCCCCTGAAACTAATCCTGGAAACACCATATATTTT. Encoded protein: CAPETNPGNTIYF. The chain couples TRBV9 to TRBJ1-3; the D is unclear. The CDR3 is 13 amino acids. V lost 10 bases and J lost 2, with 13 bases in between. The germline V gene encodes CDR1 SGDLS and CDR2 YYNGEE. Using reference TRBV9 and TRBJ1-3 for the parts outside the CDR3, the full variable domain is DSGVTQTPKHLITATGQRVTLRCSPRSGDLSVYWYQQSLDQGLQFLIQYYNGEERAKGNILERFSAQQFPDLHSELNLSSLELGDSALYFCAPETNPGNTIYFGEGSWLTVV.

This sequence joins TRBV5-1 and TRBJ1-1, with D perhaps TRBD1 (5 bases). The CDR3 is 14 amino acids. Germline-derived CDR1 and CDR2 are SGHRS and YFSETQ. V lost 0 bases and J lost 7, with 13 bases in between. The CDR3 spells CASSLGGGNSEAFF. The CDR3 DNA reads as TGCGCCAGCAGCTTGGGCGGGGGTAATAGTGAAGCTTTCTTT.

The chain is built from TRBV13 and TRBJ2-5; 7 nucleotides match TRBD1. This CDR3 is built from 13 residues. Germline loops: CDR1 PRHDT, CDR2 FYEKMQ (reference sequence). With 5 bases clipped from V and 2 bases from J, the junction kept 2 bases outside the gene matches. The CDR3 nucleotides read TGTGCCAGCAGCGAGGGACAGCAAGAGACCCAGTACTTC. This codes for CASSEGQQETQYF.

The J gene is TRBJ1-1, the V gene TRBV2; a weak D match, TRBD1 (5 bases). This CDR3 is 15 amino acids long. Germline CDR1 reads SNHLY; CDR2 reads FYNNEI. The V end lost 7 bases, the J end lost 1 base, and 16 bases lay between the germline ends. The CDR3 sequence: CASTKILDTNTEAFF. The CDR3 DNA reads TGTGCCAGCACTAAAATCTTGGACACGAACACTGAAGCTTTCTTT. Together with reference TRBV2 and TRBJ1-1, the CDR3 gives the full variable domain: EPEVTQTPSHQVTQMGQEVILRCVPISNHLYFYWYRQILGQKVEFLVSFYNNEISEKSEIFDDQFSVERPDGSNFTLKIRSTKLEDSAMYFCASTKILDTNTEAFFGQGTRLTVV.